The 18 T cell receptor beta chains given below trace back to one sample, sequenced in a study of tumor and adjacent non-tumor tissue in lung cancer. This sample's RNA came from whole unsorted tissue. More than 3 cm separated this lung sample from the edge of the tumor. A modified ARM-PCR protocol with three rounds of nested PCR amplified TCRbeta. TCRdb itself ran the multiplex PCR reads through MiXCR, one entry per CDR3 protein. The profile covers roughly 75,000 distinct CDR3 sequences, with around 80% appearing a single time and approximately 55% taken by the ten largest. Source material: distant non-tumor lung tissue. The receptors originated from a man between 60 and 70 years old with non-small cell lung cancer.

This clonotype was seen many times. This rearrangement joins TRBV6-2 or TRBV6-3 to TRBJ2-1; TRBD2 might be the D (6 bases). The length of the CDR3 is 17 residues. The V gene's germline CDR1 is MNHEY and CDR2 SVGEGT. Trimming stripped 0 bases from V and 4 bases from J, with 16 bases between. CDR3: CASSYSPGSGVYNEQFF. In DNA form, the CDR3 reads TGTGCCAGCAGTTACTCCCCGGGTAGCGGAGTTTACAATGAGCAGTTCTTC.

This chain links TRBV11-3 with TRBJ2-3; the D is unclear. Germline lookup yields CDR1 SGHNT and CDR2 YENEEA. CDR3 length: 16 residues. Deletions cut 10 bases from V and 0 bases from J, with 20 bases between. The CDR3 DNA is TGTGCCAACAGTCAACCGTTACAAGGGAGCACAGATACGCAGTATTTT. This codes for CANSQPLQGSTDTQYF.

For this clonotype: Germline and junction disagree at one end, which may indicate a read error. The chain links TRBV20-1 to TRBJ1-1; D unresolved. Germline assignment: CDR1 DFQATT and CDR2 SNEGSKA (reference sequence). The CDR3 extends over 13 amino acids. This CDR3 reads CNAMRDVNTEALF. In DNA form, the CDR3 reads TGCAATGCTATGAGGGATGTGAACACTGAAGCTCTCTTT.

To note about this clonotype: Germline is not matched at one junction end, which may reflect a read error. The J gene is TRBJ1-2, the V gene TRBV4-1; D gene unclear. Per the germline V gene, CDR1 is MGHRA and CDR2 is YSYEKL. This CDR3 spans 14 amino acids. Here the CDR3 DNA reads TGTGCCAGAAGCCCTGATAGCACCTCTTTCGGATACATCTTC. Translated, it gives CARSPDSTSFGYIF.

The J gene is TRBJ1-1, the V gene TRBV11-3; TRBD1 matches at 8 bases. Trimming cost V 1 base and J 9 bases; bases outside gene matches: 13. This CDR3 comprises 16 residues. The germline CDR1 and CDR2 sequences are SGHNT and YENEEA. The CDR3 DNA reads TGTGCCAGCAGCTTAGCCCGGGACAGGCTGGCCTACCAAGCTTTCTTT. It translates to CASSLARDRLAYQAFF. Full variable domain (remainder filled in from reference TRBV11-3 and TRBJ1-1): EAGVVQSPRYKIIEKKQPVAFWCNPISGHNTLYWYLQNLGQGPELLIRYENEEAVDDSQLPKDRFSAERLKGVDSTLKIQPAELGDSAVYLCASSLARDRLAYQAFFGQGTRLTVV.

A remark on this clonotype: No conserved phenylalanine or tryptophan is present at the end of the CDR3, so a read error is the likely explanation. The CDR3 here is CSASSDRYSYEQYS. The CDR3 region has the DNA TGCAGTGCTTCCTCAGACAGATACTCCTACGAGCAGTACTCC. This chain connects TRBV20-1 to TRBJ2-7, with a possible D match to TRBD1 (5 bases). The CDR3 runs 14 residues. The germline V gene encodes CDR1 DFQATT and CDR2 SNEGSKA (reference sequence). V gave up 5 bases and J gave up 0 bases, with 14 bases separating them.

Worth noting for this clonotype: The junction departs from the called germline gene at one end, perhaps through a read error. The CDR3 protein is CASSQDDPGRSGTEAFF. DNA of the CDR3: TGCGCCAGCAGCCAAGACGATCCGGGCAGATCGGGCACTGAAGCCTTCTTT. This chain links TRBV4-3 with TRBJ1-1; D uncertain. Germline CDR1 reads LGHNA; CDR2 reads YSLEER. This CDR3 has 17 amino acids.

As to this clonotype: Germline is not matched at one junction end, which may reflect a read error. The rearrangement joins TRBV11-2 to TRBJ2-7; D gene uncertain. The CDR3 is 13 amino acids. In germline, CDR1 is SGHAT, CDR2 FQNNGV. CDR3 sequence (DNA): TGTGCCAGCAGTTTAGATATGCTCTATGAGCAGTACTTC. Encoded protein: CASSLDMLYEQYF.

This clonotype was detected once. The missing conserved phenylalanine or tryptophan at the end of this CDR3 makes a read error likely. This chain uses TRBV6-5 with TRBJ1-1, with a possible D match to TRBD1 (5 bases). The CDR3 contains 15 residues. CDR1 is MNHEY and CDR2 is SVGAGI in the germline V gene. CDR3 sequence reads: CASSYSTEMNTEAFS. The CDR3 coding sequence is TGTGCCAGCAGTTACTCGACAGAGATGAACACAGAAGCTTTCTCT.

As regards this clonotype: Mismatch with germline at one junction end may stem from a read error. The chain links TRBV7-8 to TRBJ2-2; a possible D gene is TRBD1 (6 bases). The germline V gene has CDR1 SGHVS and CDR2 FQNEAQ. The CDR3 has 14 residues. The CDR3 DNA follows: TGTGTCAGCAGGGTGGACAGAAATACCGGGGAGCTGTTTTTT. It encodes CVSRVDRNTGELFF.

With regard to this clonotype: Sequence at one end of the junction differs from germline and may be a read error. The V call is TRBV11-2, the J call TRBJ1-4, with TRBD1 identical over 9 bases. This CDR3 has 13 residues. Germline values: CDR1 SGHAT, CDR2 FQNNGV. This CDR3 reads CASSLDTGGGLFF. The CDR3 region has the DNA TGTGCCAGCAGCCTAGATACAGGGGGCGGACTGTTTTTT.

Comment on this clonotype: At one end, the junction sequence differs from germline, possibly due to a read error. CDR3 in amino acids: CARSLHHGRAYEQYF. CDR3 DNA sequence: TGTGCCAGAAGCTTACATCATGGCAGGGCCTACGAGCAGTACTTC. J is TRBJ2-7 and V is TRBV11-3; tentative D call: TRBD1 (5 bases). CDR3 size: 15 residues. Germline assignment: CDR1 SGHNT and CDR2 YENEEA.

The sample holds many counts of this clonotype. CDR3 residues: CASSISGTPNEAFF. The CDR3 coding sequence is TGTGCCAGTAGTATCTCCGGGACCCCAAATGAAGCTTTCTTT. The chain has TRBV19 and TRBJ1-1; possible D gene TRBD1, 5 bases. Germline V lookup: CDR1 LNHDA, CDR2 SQIVND (reference sequence). The V gene lost 3 bases and the J gene lost 7 bases, with 15 bases spanning the gap. The CDR3 length is 14 residues.

As to this clonotype: The junction and the germline gene differ at one end; a read error may be behind it. The CDR3 DNA is TGTGCCAGCGGCAATGGGCGAGTCACTCGCTACCAGCAATACTTC. As protein: CASGNGRVTRYQQYF. The genes are TRBV6-5 and TRBJ2-7; D not resolved. This CDR3 spans 15 amino acids. In germline, CDR1 is MNHEY, CDR2 SVGAGI.

A word on this clonotype: The conserved phenylalanine or tryptophan is not found at the CDR3 terminus, so this likely reflects a read error. The rearrangement uses TRBV11-2 and TRBJ2-3; TRBD1 or TRBD2 may be the D gene (6 bases each). The CDR3 has 14 amino acids. Germline lookup yields CDR1 SGHAT and CDR2 FQNNGV. In DNA form, the CDR3 reads TGTACCAGCAGCTTTCTAGTGGGGGGCGTTCAGCAGTATTAT. Encoded protein: CTSSFLVGGVQQYY.

Regarding this clonotype: The junction departs from the called germline gene at one end, perhaps through a read error. V usage is TRBV11-2 and J usage is TRBJ2-7; TRBD1 or TRBD2 may be the D gene (5 bases each). This CDR3 contains 17 residues. From germline, CDR1 is SGHAT and CDR2 FQNNGV. The CDR3 sequence is CGSSPLSGAVRTYEQYF. CDR3 in DNA: TGTGGCAGCAGCCCCCTATCCGGGGCAGTGCGAACATACGAGCAGTACTTC.

Notes on this clonotype: This could be a read error, since a much larger clone is one nucleotide away. The chain joins TRBV5-1 to TRBJ2-5; TRBD2 agrees at 9 bases. Germline V gives CDR1 SGHRS, CDR2 YFSETQ. The CDR3 has 16 amino acids. V shed 6 bases, J shed 4 bases, and the junction held 13 bases outside the gene matches. DNA of the CDR3: TGCGCCAGCAACTACCGCGGGGGGGGGGCCGGAGAGACCCAGTACTTC. This sequence encodes CASNYRGGGAGETQYF.

This clonotype was detected only once. The junction and the germline gene differ at one end; a read error may be behind it. This sequence joins TRBV20-1 and TRBJ1-1; tentative D call: TRBD1 (6 bases). The germline gives CDR1 DFQATT, CDR2 SNEGSKA (reference sequence). The CDR3 is made up of 13 amino acids. DNA of the CDR3: TGCAGTGAACAGGGAACGGCGGACACTGAAACTTTCTTT. Translating gives CSEQGTADTETFF.